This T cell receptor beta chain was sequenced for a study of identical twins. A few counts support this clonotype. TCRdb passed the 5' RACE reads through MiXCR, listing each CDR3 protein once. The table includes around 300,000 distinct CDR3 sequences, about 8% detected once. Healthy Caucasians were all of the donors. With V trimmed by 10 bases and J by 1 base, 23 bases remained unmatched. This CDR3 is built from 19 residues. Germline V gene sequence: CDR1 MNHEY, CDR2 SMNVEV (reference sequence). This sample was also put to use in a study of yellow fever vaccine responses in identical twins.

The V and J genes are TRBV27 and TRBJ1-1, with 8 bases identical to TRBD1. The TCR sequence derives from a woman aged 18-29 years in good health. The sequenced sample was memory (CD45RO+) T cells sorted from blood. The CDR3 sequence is CATRGPQNRGGHANTEAFF. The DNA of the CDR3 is TGTGCCACCAGAGGCCCCCAGAACAGGGGGGGACATGCGAACACTGAAGCTTTCTTT.